Here is one TCR beta chain with its context. This receptor's antigen is unknown. No much larger clone is present one base from it, and per-base qualities are unavailable. Trimming at the junction amounts to 0 bases on V and 4 bases on J, and the germline ends lie 13 bases apart. The germline V gene provides CDR1 MNHNS and CDR2 SASEGT. The CDR3 goes from the cysteine to the phenylalanine over 15 residues. Only CDR3 DNA is held: 45 bases, read in frame from base 1. These data come from a study of blood T cell repertoires in COVID-19 (dated by TCRdb to between 2020 and 2021). Regarding the complete study: The collaborator samples originated in the United States, Italy and Spain and spanned the acute and convalescent phases of COVID-19. A freely available public database, intended as a resource for researchers studying the immune response to SARS-CoV-2, is where the repertoires were released. The samples were drawn from two sources: the first 160 participants of the ongoing ImmuneRACE study, and 1,200 or so subjects contributed by 6 global collaborators. Deeply sampled blood TCRbeta repertoires from subjects exposed to, actively infected with, or recovered from COVID-19 were included in the dataset. The material from the prospective study consisted of cDNA or gDNA derived from T cells, B-cell-depleted T cells, or PBMCs. Where available, HLA class I and class II types were taken from metadata supplied by the sample provider and were not determined by assay-based typing. A de-identified subject ID, COVID-19 status, age in years and sex were almost always included in the sample metadata. Summary of the overall study and its limitations: How much clinical and demographic metadata was included differed by source and by participant, and the metadata was provided uncurated.

Participants in the prospective study were enrolled through a virtual design, were aged about 18 to 100 years, and lived in under 25 United States geographic areas. In the prospective study, participants were assigned to cohorts based on the clinical history participants reported in a screening survey and a study questionnaire. A participant counted as exposed if, within 2 weeks of entering the study, that participant had been in contact with someone who had a PCR-confirmed or clinician-diagnosed COVID-19 case. In the prospective study, mobile phlebotomists collected whole blood, serum and a nasopharyngeal or oropharyngeal swab from each participant. Prospective study participants could optionally give additional blood draws and questionnaires over a roughly 2-month period. Before DNA extraction, prospective study blood samples were shipped either frozen or at room temperature. TCRbeta CDR3 regions were amplified from genomic DNA using the immunoSEQ Assay, a bias-controlled multiplex PCR. The authors processed their data as follows. The number of nucleated cells in each sample was estimated by amplification of reference gene primers within the assay. To quantify the absolute abundance of each unique TCRbeta CDR3 rearrangement, sequence reads were collapsed and filtered. For each sample, productive Simpson clonality was calculated by taking the square root of Simpson's diversity index across productive rearrangements. The clones in this table, taken by TCRdb from immuneACCESS, are in-frame only. Not every clone is retained; where verified, under half of the shortfall comes from an unresolved V gene, and the cause of the rest is unknown. D and trimming come from the DNA, and the V and J calls and clone size come from that table. For this sample there are 250,000 or so clones; approximately 89% appear just once. 2.5% to 3% of the sample is in the top ten clones.

The sequence was obtained from a man aged 35 to 55 who had been exposed to COVID-19. The sequencing input was PBMCs or T cells enriched from blood (not recorded which). The sequence joins TRBV6-1 to TRBJ2-7; perhaps TRBD2 is the D gene, with 6 bases matching. In nucleotide form, the sequence is TGTGCCAGCAGTGAAGCGGAGCGGGCCAGATACGAGCAGTACTTC. This encodes CASSEAERARYEQYF.